This TCR beta chain is from a study of blood T cell repertoires in COVID-19. Sequencing was performed with immunoSEQ multiplex PCR; in TCRdb, only in-frame clones are kept and a portion is missing. This sample has about 190,000 clones, with around 90% found just once. There are 12 residues in the CDR3. The ends were cut back, 5 bases at V and 8 bases at J, with 15 bases in the middle. The germline gives CDR1 SQVTM, CDR2 ANQGSEA. This receptor was identified in a middle-aged man with active or convalescent COVID-19. The sample taken for sequencing was peripheral blood. This rearrangement joins TRBV29-1 to TRBJ1-2, with D perhaps TRBD1 (5 bases). CDR3 sequence (DNA): TGCAGCGTTTACGGGCAGGGAGGCGGCTACACCTTC. Translated: CSVYGQGGGYTF.